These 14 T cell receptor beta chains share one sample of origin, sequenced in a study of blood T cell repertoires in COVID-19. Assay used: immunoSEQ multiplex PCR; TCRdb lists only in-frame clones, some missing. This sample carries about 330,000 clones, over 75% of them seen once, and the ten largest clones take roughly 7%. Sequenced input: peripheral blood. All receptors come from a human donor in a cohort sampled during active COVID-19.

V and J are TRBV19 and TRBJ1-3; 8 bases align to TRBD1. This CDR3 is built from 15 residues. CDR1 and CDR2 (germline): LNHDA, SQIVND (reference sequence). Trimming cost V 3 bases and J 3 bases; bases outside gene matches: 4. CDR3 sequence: CASSIQGAYGNTIYF. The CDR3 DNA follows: TGTGCCAGTAGTATTCAGGGGGCCTATGGAAACACCATATATTTT.

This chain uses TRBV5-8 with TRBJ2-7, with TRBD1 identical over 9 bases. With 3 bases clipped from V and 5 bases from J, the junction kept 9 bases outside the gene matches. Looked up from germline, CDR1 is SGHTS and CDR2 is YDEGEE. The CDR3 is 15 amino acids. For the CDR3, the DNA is TGTGCCAGCAGCTGGGCCCCGGGACAGGGCCACGAGCAGTACTTC. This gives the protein CASSWAPGQGHEQYF.

The CDR3 bases are TGCGCCAGCAGCTTCGCAGGGGTTGGGGCCAACGTCCTGACTTTC. Residues: CASSFAGVGANVLTF. This chain connects TRBV5-1 to TRBJ2-6, with a tentative D call TRBD1 (6 bases). This CDR3 has 15 amino acids. Between the trimmed V and J ends, which lost 2 bases and 3 bases, there was a span of 9 bases. The germline V gene has CDR1 SGHRS and CDR2 YFSETQ.

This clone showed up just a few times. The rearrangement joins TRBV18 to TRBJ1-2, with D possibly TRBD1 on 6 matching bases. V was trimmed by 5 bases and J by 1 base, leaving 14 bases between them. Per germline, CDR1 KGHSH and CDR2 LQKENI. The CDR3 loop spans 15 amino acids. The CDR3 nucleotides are TGTGCCAGCTCATCCAGCGTGGACAGTAACTATGGCTACACCTTC. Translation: CASSSSVDSNYGYTF.

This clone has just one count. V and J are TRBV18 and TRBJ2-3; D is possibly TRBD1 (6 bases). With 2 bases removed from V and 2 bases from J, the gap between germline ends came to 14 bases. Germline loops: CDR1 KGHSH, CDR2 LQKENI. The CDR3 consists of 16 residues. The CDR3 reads CASSPGLTGDTDTQYF. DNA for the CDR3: TGTGCCAGCTCACCAGGTTTGACAGGAGACACAGATACGCAGTATTTT.

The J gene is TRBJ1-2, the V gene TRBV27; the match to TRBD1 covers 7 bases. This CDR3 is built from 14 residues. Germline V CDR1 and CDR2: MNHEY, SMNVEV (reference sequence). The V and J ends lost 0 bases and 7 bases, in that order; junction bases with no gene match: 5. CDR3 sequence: CASSLSRDSPGYTF. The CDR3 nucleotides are TGTGCCAGCAGTTTATCCCGGGACAGCCCTGGCTACACCTTC.

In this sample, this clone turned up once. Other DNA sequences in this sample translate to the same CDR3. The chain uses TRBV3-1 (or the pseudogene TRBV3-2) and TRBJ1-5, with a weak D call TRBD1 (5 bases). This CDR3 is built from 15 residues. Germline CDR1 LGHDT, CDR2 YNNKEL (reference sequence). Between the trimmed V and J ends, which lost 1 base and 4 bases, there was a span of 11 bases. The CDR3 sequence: CASSQAGGTNQPQHF. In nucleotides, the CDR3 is TGTGCCAGCAGCCAAGCGGGGGGAACAAATCAGCCCCAGCATTTT.

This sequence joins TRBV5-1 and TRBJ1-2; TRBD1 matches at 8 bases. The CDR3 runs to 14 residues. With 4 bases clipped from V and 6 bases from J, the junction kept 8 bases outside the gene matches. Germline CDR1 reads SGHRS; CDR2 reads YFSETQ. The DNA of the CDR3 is TGCGCCAGCAGCGCCCTACAGGGGGAAAATGGCTACACCTTC. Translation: CASSALQGENGYTF.

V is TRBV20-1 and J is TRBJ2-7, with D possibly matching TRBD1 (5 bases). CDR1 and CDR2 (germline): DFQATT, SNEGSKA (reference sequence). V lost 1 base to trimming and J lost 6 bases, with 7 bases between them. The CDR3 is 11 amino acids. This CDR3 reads CSARGGTEQYF. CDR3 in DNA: TGCAGTGCTAGAGGGGGCACCGAGCAGTACTTC.

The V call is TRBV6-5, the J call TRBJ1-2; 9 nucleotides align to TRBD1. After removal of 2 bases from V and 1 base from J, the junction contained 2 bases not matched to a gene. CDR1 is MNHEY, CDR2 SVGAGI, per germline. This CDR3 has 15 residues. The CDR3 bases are TGTGCCAGCAGTTACCTGGGACAGGGTAACTATGGCTACACCTTC. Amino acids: CASSYLGQGNYGYTF.

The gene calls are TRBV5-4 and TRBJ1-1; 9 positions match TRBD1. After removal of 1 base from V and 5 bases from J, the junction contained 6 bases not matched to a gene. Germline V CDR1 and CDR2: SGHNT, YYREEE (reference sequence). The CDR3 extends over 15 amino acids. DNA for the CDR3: TGTGCCAGCAGCTTGATTCGGGACAGGGCGACTGAAGCTTTCTTT. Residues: CASSLIRDRATEAFF.

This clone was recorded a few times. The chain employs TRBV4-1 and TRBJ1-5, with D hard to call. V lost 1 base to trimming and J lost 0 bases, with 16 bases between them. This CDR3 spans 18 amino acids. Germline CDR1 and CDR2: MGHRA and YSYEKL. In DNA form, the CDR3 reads TGCGCCAGCAGCCAAGTTGTACCATTAAGGAGTAGCAATCAGCCCCAGCATTTT. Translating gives CASSQVVPLRSSNQPQHF.

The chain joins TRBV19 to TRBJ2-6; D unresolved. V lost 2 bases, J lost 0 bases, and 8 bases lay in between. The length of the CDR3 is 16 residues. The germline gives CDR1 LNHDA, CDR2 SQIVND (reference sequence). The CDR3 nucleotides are TGTGCCAGTAGTATATACACCCACTCTGGGGCCAACGTCCTGACTTTC. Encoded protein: CASSIYTHSGANVLTF.

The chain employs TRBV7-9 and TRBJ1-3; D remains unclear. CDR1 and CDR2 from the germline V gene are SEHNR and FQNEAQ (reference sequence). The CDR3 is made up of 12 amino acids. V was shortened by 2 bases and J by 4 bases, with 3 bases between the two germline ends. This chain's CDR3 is CASSLQGNTIYF. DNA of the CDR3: TGTGCCAGCAGCTTACAGGGAAACACCATATATTTT.